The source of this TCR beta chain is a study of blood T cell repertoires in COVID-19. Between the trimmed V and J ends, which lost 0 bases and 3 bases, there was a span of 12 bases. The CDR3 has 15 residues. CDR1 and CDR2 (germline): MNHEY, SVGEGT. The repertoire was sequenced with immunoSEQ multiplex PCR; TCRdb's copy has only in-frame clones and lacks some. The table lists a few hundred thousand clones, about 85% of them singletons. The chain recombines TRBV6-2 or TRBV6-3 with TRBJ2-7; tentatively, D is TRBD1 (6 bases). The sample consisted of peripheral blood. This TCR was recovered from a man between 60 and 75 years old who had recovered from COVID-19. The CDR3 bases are TGTGCCAGCAGTTACTCTACAACAGGGATCTACGAGCAGTACTTC. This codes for CASSYSTTGIYEQYF.